A selection of T cell receptor beta chains follows, all from one sample in a study of T-cell memory formation after mild COVID-19. A single record per CDR3 protein comes from TCRdb applying MiXCR to the 5' RACE reads. The repertoire includes roughly 250,000 distinct CDR3 sequences, over 15% of them detected once, and roughly 3.6% sits in the top ten. Sample: PBMCs or a T cell subset sorted from them (not recorded which). Every receptor here comes from a man between 18 and 29 years old who had mild COVID-19 (a few samples of this study predate the infection). Cell type and time point are not known. Each CDR3 is given without its conserved first and last residue.

j_call: TRBJ1-4; v_call: TRBV19; cdr3_aa: ASSAGANEKLF
j_call: TRBJ1-5; v_call: TRBV18; cdr3_aa: ASSQTGASNQPQH
j_call: TRBJ2-3; v_call: TRBV12-3/TRBV12-4; cdr3_aa: ASSLTRGAPPTQY
j_call: TRBJ2-5; v_call: TRBV19; cdr3_aa: ASSPGQSKETQY
j_call: TRBJ2-1; v_call: TRBV5-1; cdr3_aa: ASSLEAGGRNEQF
j_call: TRBJ2-1; v_call: TRBV20-1; cdr3_aa: SVPTTSGGYNEQL
j_call: TRBJ2-5; v_call: TRBV7-8; cdr3_aa: ASRGPNQETQY
j_call: TRBJ2-6; v_call: TRBV11-2; cdr3_aa: ASSKRALEGATGANVLT
j_call: TRBJ1-6; v_call: TRBV11-2; cdr3_aa: ASTETQGLNSPLH
j_call: TRBJ1-2; v_call: TRBV5-1; cdr3_aa: ASSYEQGRLDGYT
j_call: TRBJ1-3; v_call: TRBV7-2; cdr3_aa: ASSLASGGGNTIY
j_call: TRBJ2-1; v_call: TRBV29-1; cdr3_aa: RSGTYEQF
j_call: TRBJ2-2; v_call: TRBV7-2; cdr3_aa: ASSLGRSTGELF
j_call: TRBJ2-3; v_call: TRBV7-2; cdr3_aa: ASSPRVQRGTDTQY
j_call: TRBJ2-6; v_call: TRBV28; cdr3_aa: ASIRATAGANVLT
j_call: TRBJ2-3; v_call: TRBV15; cdr3_aa: ATSRETSGTDTQY
j_call: TRBJ1-2; v_call: TRBV12-3/TRBV12-4; cdr3_aa: ASRDDRGWIDGYT
j_call: TRBJ2-1; v_call: TRBV5-1; cdr3_aa: ASRTGYDNEQF
j_call: TRBJ2-2; v_call: TRBV28; cdr3_aa: ASMGSLLTGELF
j_call: TRBJ2-5; v_call: TRBV10-3; cdr3_aa: ATSTGVETQY
j_call: TRBJ2-2; v_call: TRBV7-3; cdr3_aa: ASSSRGWETGELF
j_call: TRBJ1-2; v_call: TRBV12-3/TRBV12-4; cdr3_aa: ASKADWLYGYT
j_call: TRBJ1-2; v_call: TRBV5-1; cdr3_aa: ASSLVDSSYGYT
j_call: TRBJ1-1; v_call: TRBV5-1; cdr3_aa: ASSLESGEAF
j_call: TRBJ2-2; v_call: TRBV7-3; cdr3_aa: ASSPLMTGELF
j_call: TRBJ2-4; v_call: TRBV29-1; cdr3_aa: SVVGFDIQY
j_call: TRBJ2-1; v_call: TRBV7-9; cdr3_aa: ASSLALGLAGNNEQF
j_call: TRBJ2-5; v_call: TRBV20-1; cdr3_aa: SAPGAAGGTEETQY
j_call: TRBJ2-5; v_call: TRBV3-1; cdr3_aa: ASSHRGGETQY
j_call: TRBJ1-6; v_call: TRBV20-1; cdr3_aa: SARATWNNSPLH
j_call: TRBJ1-1; v_call: TRBV6-6; cdr3_aa: ASSYPLGMNTEAF
j_call: TRBJ2-5; v_call: TRBV18; cdr3_aa: ASSTDINRGGETQY
j_call: TRBJ2-3; v_call: TRBV5-4; cdr3_aa: ASTPGQGRTDTQY
j_call: TRBJ1-2; v_call: TRBV5-1; cdr3_aa: ASSLREQSGYT
j_call: TRBJ1-5; v_call: TRBV5-1; cdr3_aa: ASRGGEGDNQPQH
j_call: TRBJ1-1; v_call: TRBV4-3; cdr3_aa: ASSQDGAGLWTEAF
j_call: TRBJ2-7; v_call: TRBV30; cdr3_aa: AWSRQGSYEQY
j_call: TRBJ2-2; v_call: TRBV6-2/TRBV6-3; cdr3_aa: ASSYRLASELF
j_call: TRBJ2-3; v_call: TRBV5-1; cdr3_aa: ASSLDIQGQGVSDTQY
j_call: TRBJ1-1; v_call: TRBV6-6; cdr3_aa: ASSRTGPGVNTEAF
j_call: TRBJ2-1; v_call: TRBV5-4; cdr3_aa: ASSLWQGLTPEQF
j_call: TRBJ2-3; v_call: TRBV12-3/TRBV12-4; cdr3_aa: ASPSEAPGTDTQY
j_call: TRBJ2-5; v_call: TRBV5-1; cdr3_aa: ASSPRRERGDQETQY
j_call: TRBJ2-5; v_call: TRBV2; cdr3_aa: ASSDVTGETQY
j_call: TRBJ1-2; v_call: TRBV7-2; cdr3_aa: ASSLWGFDGYT
j_call: TRBJ1-1; v_call: TRBV12-3/TRBV12-4; cdr3_aa: ASSGGPGSTEAF
j_call: TRBJ2-2; v_call: TRBV10-3; cdr3_aa: AISETSGDGGELF
j_call: TRBJ1-5; v_call: TRBV4-1; cdr3_aa: ASSQSSSQPQH
j_call: TRBJ2-3; v_call: TRBV20-1; cdr3_aa: SASLLRSASTDTQY
j_call: TRBJ2-2; v_call: TRBV7-3; cdr3_aa: ASSLQGSAGELF
j_call: TRBJ2-3; v_call: TRBV28; cdr3_aa: AHSSGGATDTQY
j_call: TRBJ2-1; v_call: TRBV6-2/TRBV6-3; cdr3_aa: ASSYRRAPYNEQF
j_call: TRBJ2-3; v_call: TRBV6-5; cdr3_aa: ASSPRAISTDTQY
j_call: TRBJ1-2; v_call: TRBV7-2; cdr3_aa: ASSYTREEGYT
j_call: TRBJ1-5; v_call: TRBV29-1; cdr3_aa: SVADGLIGNQPQH
j_call: TRBJ1-2; v_call: TRBV2; cdr3_aa: ASSEANYGYT
j_call: TRBJ2-5; v_call: TRBV9; cdr3_aa: ASSPRDMPSQETQY
j_call: TRBJ2-1; v_call: TRBV7-8; cdr3_aa: ASRQKPQGAPIENEQF